These T cell receptor beta chains were read from a single sample in a study of blood T cell repertoires in COVID-19. Measured with immunoSEQ multiplex PCR; TCRdb has only the in-frame clones, and not every one. The sample holds over 150,000 clones, more than 60% seen once. The sequencing sample was made of peripheral blood. These receptor sequences come from a man in his 60s with acute or convalescent COVID-19. The CDR3 runs from the conserved cysteine through the conserved F or W.

j_call v_call cdr3_aa
TRBJ1-2 TRBV7-2 CASSLQVPYGYTF
TRBJ2-7 TRBV7-8 CASNKGRVRNPYEQYF
TRBJ1-6 TRBV3-1/TRBV3-2 CASSQSRTGLSPLHF
TRBJ1-3 TRBV29-1 CSVEQGAANTIYF
TRBJ1-5 TRBV18 CASSPGTGRVDQPQHF
TRBJ2-3 TRBV6-5 CASSYSSGGTQYF
TRBJ2-1 TRBV7-8 CASSEKLAGGLRSYNEQFF
TRBJ1-1 TRBV5-6 CASSLEGQGATEAFF
TRBJ1-2 TRBV30 CAWNLGLGYTF
TRBJ1-2 TRBV6-5 CASRAAYGYTF
TRBJ2-3 TRBV29-1 CSAEEGSDTQYF
TRBJ1-5 TRBV7-2 CASSQDRGSNQPQHF
TRBJ2-3 TRBV5-6 CASSFRGLDTQYF
TRBJ2-5 TRBV9 CASSPRQDQETQYF
TRBJ1-5 TRBV27 CASSLDGNQPQHF